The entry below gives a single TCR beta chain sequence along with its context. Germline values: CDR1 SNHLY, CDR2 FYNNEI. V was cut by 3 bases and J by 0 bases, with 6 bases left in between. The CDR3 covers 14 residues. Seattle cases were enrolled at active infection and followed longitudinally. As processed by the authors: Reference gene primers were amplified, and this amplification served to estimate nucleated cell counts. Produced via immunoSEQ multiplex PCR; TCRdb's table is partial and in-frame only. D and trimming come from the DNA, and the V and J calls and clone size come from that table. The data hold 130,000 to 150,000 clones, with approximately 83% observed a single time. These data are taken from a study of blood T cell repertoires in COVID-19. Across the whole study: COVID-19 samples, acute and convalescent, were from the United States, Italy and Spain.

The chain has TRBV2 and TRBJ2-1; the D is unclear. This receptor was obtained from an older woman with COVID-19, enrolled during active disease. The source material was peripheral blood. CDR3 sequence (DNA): TGTGCCAGCAGTGACTCCCGCTCCTACAATGAGCAGTTCTTC. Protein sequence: CASSDSRSYNEQFF. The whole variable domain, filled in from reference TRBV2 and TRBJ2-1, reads EPEVTQTPSHQVTQMGQEVILRCVPISNHLYFYWYRQILGQKVEFLVSFYNNEISEKSEIFDDQFSVERPDGSNFTLKIRSTKLEDSAMYFCASSDSRSYNEQFFGPGTRLTVL.